This paragraph reports one T cell receptor (beta chain). V shed 1 base, J shed 8 bases, and the junction held 8 bases outside the gene matches. The CDR3 runs 16 residues. Germline V lookup: CDR1 ENHRY, CDR2 SYGVKD. A single record per CDR3 protein comes from TCRdb applying MiXCR to the RACE reads. Found here are some 180,000 distinct CDR3 sequences, about 25% of them singletons; the top ten hold 2.5%. Time point denoted: patch test 3, about 24 weeks after DPC sensitization. Treatment here: therapeutic diphenylcyclopropenone sensitization with weekly scalp DPC. This sample was included in a study of human T cells and chemical hapten exposure.

Specimen: whole blood, collected in connection with sensitization to the hapten diphenylcyclopropenone (DPC). The chain carries TRBV10-3 and TRBJ2-1; 10 bases agree with TRBD2. The TCR originated in a woman aged 40 to 55 with alopecia areata. Some clones in this sample may be carry-over from other donors' samples. Here the CDR3 DNA reads TGTGCCATCAGTGAGTGGAGCGGGAGGGTTTCGGATGAGCAGTTCTTC. It yields the protein CAISEWSGRVSDEQFF.